This entry lists 14 T cell receptor beta chains sequenced from one sample in a study of T cells after yellow fever vaccination. Using its own MiXCR run on the 5' RACE reads, TCRdb lists one record per CDR3 protein. Of around 500,000 distinct CDR3 sequences in the sample, just over 20% were seen once. Source: PBMCs, taken about 21 days after the first yellow fever vaccination. The receptors were gathered from a man aged 18 to 29 who received the YFV17D yellow fever vaccine.

This clonotype was counted only a few times. The chain links TRBV4-3 to TRBJ1-6, with a tentative D call TRBD1 (5 bases). The ends were cut back, 4 bases at V and 7 bases at J, with 17 bases in the middle. This CDR3 has 16 amino acids. CDR1 and CDR2 from the germline V gene are LGHNA and YSLEER. For the CDR3, the DNA is TGCGCCAGCAGCCGGGCCAGGGAGGGCGGGAATTCACCCCTCCACTTT. Translation gives CASSRAREGGNSPLHF.

This clonotype was observed a handful of times. This chain links TRBV2 with TRBJ1-5; weak D call: TRBD1 (5 bases). Trimming took 5 bases from V and 3 from J, leaving 11 bases between them. CDR1 is SNHLY and CDR2 is FYNNEI in the germline V gene. CDR3 length: 14 amino acids. The CDR3 DNA follows: TGTGCCAGCAGTTTGGACATCTCCAATCAGCCCCAGCATTTT. Protein product: CASSLDISNQPQHF.

This clonotype has only a few counts. This chain joins TRBV18 and TRBJ2-7, with 8 bases fitting TRBD1. Germline-derived CDR1 and CDR2 are KGHSH and LQKENI. The CDR3 totals 16 residues. V trimming: 5 bases; J trimming: 1 base; junction bases outside the gene matches: 10. As DNA, the CDR3 is TGTGCCAGCTCAGCGACCGGGACAGGTTATTCCTACGAGCAGTACTTC. This translates into CASSATGTGYSYEQYF. The full variable domain, in which reference TRBV18 and TRBJ2-7 provide the parts outside the CDR3, is NAGVMQNPRHLVRRRGQEARLRCSPMKGHSHVYWYRQLPEEGLKFMVYLQKENIIDESGMPKERFSAEFPKEGPSILRIQQVVRGDSAAYFCASSATGTGYSYEQYFGPGTRLTVT.

V and J are TRBV20-1 and TRBJ2-3; 9 bases align to TRBD2. CDR3 length equals 13 residues. The germline CDR1 and CDR2 sequences are DFQATT and SNEGSKA (reference sequence). V was pared by 5 bases and J by 2 bases, with 2 bases of the junction left unmatched. In DNA form, the CDR3 reads TGCAGTGCTGTAGCGGGGGACACAGATACGCAGTATTTT. This codes for CSAVAGDTDTQYF.

There are a few counts of this clonotype. The gene calls are TRBV4-3 and TRBJ2-5; a possible D gene is TRBD2 (6 bases). Trimming removed 0 bases at V and 5 bases at J, with 13 bases between. The CDR3 consists of 15 residues. Germline V lookup: CDR1 LGHNA, CDR2 YSLEER. The CDR3 loop is CASSQDSAGRETQYF. In DNA form, the CDR3 reads TGCGCCAGCAGCCAAGATTCGGCGGGGAGGGAGACCCAGTACTTC.

This chain uses TRBV5-1 with TRBJ2-1; 13 bases fit TRBD2. The trim removed 0 bases at V and 5 bases at J, leaving 17 bases unmatched. The CDR3 has 21 amino acids. Germline assignment: CDR1 SGHRS and CDR2 YFSETQ. This chain's CDR3 is CASSLGYLGLAGAPIHNEQFF. CDR3 nucleotides: TGCGCCAGCAGCTTGGGCTACTTAGGACTAGCGGGGGCCCCTATCCACAATGAGCAGTTCTTC. The full variable domain, completed using reference TRBV5-1 and TRBJ2-1, is KAGVTQTPRYLIKTRGQQVTLSCSPISGHRSVSWYQQTPGQGLQFLFEYFSETQRNKGNFPGRFSGRQFSNSRSEMNVSTLELGDSALYLCASSLGYLGLAGAPIHNEQFFGPGTRLTVL.

CDR3 coding DNA: TGCGCCAGCAGCCAACCCCAGGGACTCTCGGGGGCCAACGTCCTGACTTTC. It is translated as CASSQPQGLSGANVLTF. V usage is TRBV4-1 and J usage is TRBJ2-6, with D possibly matching TRBD2 (6 bases). The germline CDR1 and CDR2 sequences are MGHRA and YSYEKL. V was pared by 2 bases and J by 4 bases, with 15 bases between. The length of the CDR3 is 17 residues.

The J gene is TRBJ2-3, the V gene TRBV5-1, with 9 bases matching TRBD2. V lost 1 base, J lost 2 bases, and 5 bases stayed unmatched. The CDR3 sequence is 16 residues long. CDR1 and CDR2 from the germline V gene are SGHRS and YFSETQ. The CDR3 bases are TGCGCCAGCAGCTTGAGGGAGCGGGGGGCCACAGATACGCAGTATTTT. Residues: CASSLRERGATDTQYF.

This clonotype was detected only a few times. V is TRBV4-3 and J is TRBJ1-6; a possible D gene is TRBD1 (6 bases). The CDR3 consists of 16 residues. Germline lookup yields CDR1 LGHNA and CDR2 YSLEER. V dropped 0 bases and J dropped 10 bases, with 16 bases sitting between them. The CDR3 sequence: CASSQEPPGGQSPLHF. For the CDR3, the DNA is TGCGCCAGCAGCCAAGAACCCCCGGGGGGCCAGTCACCCCTCCACTTT.

At least ten counts were recorded for this clonotype. The genes are TRBV5-1 and TRBJ2-2; no clear D gene. Germline loops: CDR1 SGHRS, CDR2 YFSETQ. The CDR3 has 13 amino acids. V was pared by 3 bases and J by 2 bases, with 5 bases between. This CDR3 reads CASSSLNTGELFF. The CDR3, as DNA: TGCGCCAGCAGCTCACTCAACACCGGGGAGCTGTTTTTT.

This sequence joins TRBV3-1 and TRBJ2-6, with D perhaps being TRBD1 or TRBD2 (5 bases each). V dropped 10 bases and J dropped 5 bases, with 24 bases sitting between them. This CDR3 region has 17 residues. Per the germline V gene, CDR1 is LGHDT and CDR2 is YNNKEL (reference sequence). The CDR3: CATCKEPPRGWANVLTF. In nucleotides, the CDR3 is TGTGCCACCTGCAAAGAACCCCCGAGGGGATGGGCCAACGTCCTGACTTTC.

This clonotype was seen only a few times. This chain joins TRBV12-3 or TRBV12-4 and TRBJ1-6; TRBD1 matches at 8 bases. CDR3 length: 14 residues. With V trimmed by 4 bases and J by 7 bases, 3 bases remained unmatched. CDR3 amino acids: CASSWTGLNSPLHF. The CDR3, as DNA: TGTGCCAGCAGTTGGACAGGGTTGAATTCACCCCTCCACTTT.

The V call is TRBV2, the J call TRBJ2-1; TRBD1 matches at 7 bases. Looked up from germline, CDR1 is SNHLY and CDR2 is FYNNEI. The CDR3 has 16 amino acids. V dropped 6 bases and J dropped 1; count of bases not matched to a gene: 9. CDR3 residues: CASRGTVLRSYNEQFF. CDR3 sequence (DNA): TGTGCCAGCAGGGGGACAGTTCTCAGGTCCTACAATGAGCAGTTCTTC.

The J gene is TRBJ2-3, the V gene TRBV4-1; D gene uncertain. The CDR3 totals 16 residues. Trimming took 2 bases from V and 8 from J, leaving 20 bases between them. The germline gives CDR1 MGHRA, CDR2 YSYEKL. CDR3 in DNA: TGCGCCAGCAGCCAACCCGGCCAGCGCCCGAGTGTTACGCAGTATTTT. Protein: CASSQPGQRPSVTQYF.